These 4 T cell receptor beta chains were all obtained from the same sample, sequenced in a study of blood T cell repertoires in COVID-19. TCRdb keeps only in-frame clones here, not all; method: immunoSEQ multiplex PCR. The repertoire has around 470,000 clones, 90% of them found once; the top ten carry about 0.63%. Sequencing was performed on PBMCs or T cells enriched from blood (not recorded which). These receptor sequences come from a man younger than 35 who had recovered from COVID-19.

This rearrangement joins TRBV3-1 (or the pseudogene TRBV3-2) to TRBJ1-2; tentatively, D is TRBD1 (5 bases). Germline assignment: CDR1 LGHDT and CDR2 YNNKEL (reference sequence). The V end was cut by 4 bases, the J end by 10 bases, with 16 bases between. This CDR3 has 13 residues. DNA for the CDR3: TGTGCCAGCAGCCTTCGGGACGGACTAGACTACACCTTC. As protein: CASSLRDGLDYTF.

V usage is TRBV5-1 and J usage is TRBJ2-2; TRBD2 is a possible D gene (6 bases). Trimming removed 0 bases from V and 5 bases from J, with 14 bases in between. This CDR3 is built from 16 residues. CDR1 and CDR2 from the germline V gene are SGHRS and YFSETQ. In nucleotides, the CDR3 is TGCGCCAGCAGCTTGGTTGCCGGGGGTACGACCGGGGAGCTGTTTTTT. Protein sequence: CASSLVAGGTTGELFF.

Worth noting for this clone: This specimen includes other DNA sequences encoding the same CDR3. The rearrangement uses TRBV5-1 and TRBJ2-5; D not certain. The V gene lost 5 bases and the J gene lost 2 bases, with 13 bases spanning the gap. CDR1 and CDR2 from the germline V gene are SGHRS and YFSETQ. The CDR3 runs 14 residues. CDR3 sequence: CASSPGSSQETQYF. The CDR3 coding sequence is TGCGCCAGCAGTCCAGGATCATCACAAGAGACCCAGTACTTC.

The sample holds a few counts of this clone. The V gene is TRBV19, the J gene TRBJ1-1; D not resolved. The CDR3 is made up of 11 amino acids. Germline V lookup: CDR1 LNHDA, CDR2 SQIVND (reference sequence). Between the trimmed V and J ends, which lost 10 bases and 3 bases, there was a span of 9 bases. As DNA, the CDR3 is TGTGCCAAATCGGGGTACACTGAAGCTTTCTTT. Its translation is CAKSGYTEAFF.